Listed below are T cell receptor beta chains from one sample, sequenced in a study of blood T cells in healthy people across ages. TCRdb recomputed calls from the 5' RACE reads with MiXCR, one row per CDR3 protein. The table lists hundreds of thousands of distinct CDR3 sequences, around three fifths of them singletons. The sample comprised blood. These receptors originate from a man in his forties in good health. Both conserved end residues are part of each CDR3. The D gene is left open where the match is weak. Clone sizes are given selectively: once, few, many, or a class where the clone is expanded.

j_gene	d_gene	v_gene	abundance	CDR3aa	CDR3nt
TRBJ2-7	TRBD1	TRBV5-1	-	CASSLPPGQGTYEQYF	TGCGCCAGCAGCTTACCGCCGGGACAGGGGACCTACGAGCAGTACTTC
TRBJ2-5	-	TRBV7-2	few	CASSLDRSRETQYF	TGTGCCAGCAGCTTAGATCGCTCCCGAGAGACCCAGTACTTC
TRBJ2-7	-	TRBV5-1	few	CASSLGAGTYEQYF	TGTGCCAGCAGCTTAGGCGCGGGAACCTACGAGCAGTACTTC
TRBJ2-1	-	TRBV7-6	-	CASSSSLRPEQFF	TGTGCCAGCAGCTCATCCCTTAGGCCTGAGCAGTTCTTC
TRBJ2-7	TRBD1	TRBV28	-	CASSGVHTGGKGEQYF	TGTGCCAGCAGCGGAGTCCACACAGGGGGAAAAGGCGAGCAGTACTTC
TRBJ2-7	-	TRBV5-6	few	CASSTDFYEQYF	TGTGCCAGCAGCACAGACTTCTACGAGCAGTACTTC
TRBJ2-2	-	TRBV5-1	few	CASSLYGDSTGELFF	TGCGCCAGCAGCTTGTATGGGGATTCCACCGGGGAGCTGTTTTTT
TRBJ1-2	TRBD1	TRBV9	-	CASRDDRGVDGYTF	TGTGCCAGCAGAGACGACAGGGGGGTCGATGGCTACACCTTC
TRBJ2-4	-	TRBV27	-	CASSLVSVDRDTKNIQYF	TGTGCCAGCAGTTTAGTATCAGTCGACCGGGACACCAAAAACATTCAGTACTTC
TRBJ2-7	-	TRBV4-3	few	CASSQERGGSYEQYF	TGCGCCAGCAGCCAAGAAAGGGGGGGCTCCTACGAGCAGTACTTC
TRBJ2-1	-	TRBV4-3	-	CASSQDRNGLHYNEQFF	TGCGCCAGCAGCCAAGATAGAAACGGCCTGCACTACAATGAGCAGTTCTTC
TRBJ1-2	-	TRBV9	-	CASSLAPTRELDYGYTF	TGTGCCAGCAGCTTAGCCCCTACCAGGGAATTAGACTATGGCTACACCTTC
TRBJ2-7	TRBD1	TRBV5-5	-	CASSLAGTGTMGTYEQYF	TGTGCCAGCAGTCTTGCCGGGACAGGGACCATGGGCACCTACGAGCAGTACTTC
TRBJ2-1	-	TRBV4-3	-	CASSQDSDNEQFF	TGCGCCAGCAGCCAAGATAGCGACAATGAGCAGTTCTTC
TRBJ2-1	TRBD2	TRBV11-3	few	CASSSAGAPPDNEQFF	TGTGCCAGCAGCTCAGCGGGAGCCCCCCCTGACAATGAGCAGTTCTTC
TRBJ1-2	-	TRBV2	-	CASSEYREEDGYTF	TGTGCCAGCAGTGAGTACAGGGAGGAGGATGGCTACACCTTC
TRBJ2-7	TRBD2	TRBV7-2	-	CASSFFSLPQLAGVSYEQYF	TGTGCCAGCAGCTTCTTCTCTCTGCCCCAACTAGCGGGAGTTTCTTACGAGCAGTACTTC
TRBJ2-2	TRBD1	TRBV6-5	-	CASRRQGYTGELFF	TGTGCCAGTCGGAGACAGGGGTACACCGGGGAGCTGTTTTTT
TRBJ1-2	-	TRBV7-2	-	CASSRDRIGWKGYTF	TGTGCCAGCAGCCGAGACCGAATAGGGTGGAAGGGCTACACCTTC
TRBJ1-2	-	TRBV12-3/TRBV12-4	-	CASSPNVPQISYGYTF	TGTGCCAGCAGTCCGAACGTCCCGCAGATTAGCTATGGCTACACCTTC
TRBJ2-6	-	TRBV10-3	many	CAISDSSGANVLTF	TGTGCCATCAGTGACAGCTCTGGGGCCAACGTCCTGACTTTC
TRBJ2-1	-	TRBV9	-	CASGPVGGSKPYNEQFF	TGTGCCAGCGGCCCGGTTGGCGGGTCCAAACCCTACAATGAGCAGTTCTTC
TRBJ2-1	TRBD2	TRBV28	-	CASSWGGNEQFF	TGTGCCAGCAGTTGGGGGGGTAATGAGCAGTTCTTC
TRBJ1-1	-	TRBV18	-	CASRPIGEDTEAFF	TGTGCCAGCCGACCCATCGGGGAGGACACTGAAGCTTTCTTT
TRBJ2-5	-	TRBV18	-	CASSPDVETQYF	TGTGCCAGCTCACCAGACGTGGAGACCCAGTACTTC
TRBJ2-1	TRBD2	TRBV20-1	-	CSALVSGTSIDEQFF	TGCAGTGCTCTTGTATCCGGGACTAGCATCGATGAGCAGTTCTTC
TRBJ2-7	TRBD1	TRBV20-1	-	CSARDPKGAEQYF	TGCAGTGCTAGAGATCCTAAGGGGGCCGAGCAGTACTTC
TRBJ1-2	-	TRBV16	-	CASTQHYPGSGGYTF	TGTGCCAGCACCCAACACTACCCGGGGAGCGGTGGCTACACCTTC
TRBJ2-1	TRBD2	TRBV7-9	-	CASSFPGTSSNNEQFF	TGTGCCAGCAGTTTCCCTGGGACTAGCAGTAACAATGAGCAGTTCTTC
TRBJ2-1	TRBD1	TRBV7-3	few	CASSSTGGTDNEQFF	TGTGCCAGCAGCTCCACAGGGGGCACAGACAATGAGCAGTTCTTC
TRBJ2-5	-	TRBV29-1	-	CSVGILVRGVETQYF	TGCAGCGTTGGTATTTTGGTACGGGGAGTCGAGACCCAGTACTTC
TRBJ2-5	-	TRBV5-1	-	CASSDLYETQYF	TGCGCCAGCAGCGACTTATACGAGACCCAGTACTTC
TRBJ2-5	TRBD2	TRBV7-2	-	CASSRGLAGGLEETQYF	TGTGCCAGCAGCCGGGGACTAGCGGGGGGGCTTGAAGAGACCCAGTACTTC
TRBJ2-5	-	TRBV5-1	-	CASSSDGPPETQYF	TGCGCCAGCAGCTCGGATGGGCCCCCAGAGACCCAGTACTTC
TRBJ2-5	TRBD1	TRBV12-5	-	CASAPDRGRRETQYF	TGTGCTAGTGCTCCGGACAGGGGGCGCCGGGAGACCCAGTACTTC
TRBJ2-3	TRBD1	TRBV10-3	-	CAISKEGTGEDTQYF	TGTGCCATCAGTAAGGAGGGGACAGGGGAGGATACGCAGTATTTT
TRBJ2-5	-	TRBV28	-	CASTKGRAQGTQYF	TGTGCCAGCACCAAGGGCAGGGCCCAGGGGACCCAGTACTTC
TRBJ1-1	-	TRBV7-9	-	CASSLEKREAFF	TGTGCCAGCAGCTTGGAGAAGCGAGAAGCTTTCTTT
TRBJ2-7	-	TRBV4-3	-	CASSDRDRSYEQYF	TGCGCCAGCAGCGACCGGGACCGCTCCTACGAGCAGTACTTC
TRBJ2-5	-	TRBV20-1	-	CSARRGSSCEEYF	TGCAGTGCTAGAAGGGGCTCGTCCTGCGAGGAGTACTTC
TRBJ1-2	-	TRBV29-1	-	CSAEDPLYNYGYTF	TGCAGCGCTGAAGATCCCCTTTATAACTATGGCTACACCTTC
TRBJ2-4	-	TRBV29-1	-	CSVEEGEIKNIQYF	TGCAGCGTTGAAGAGGGGGAAATTAAAAACATTCAGTACTTC
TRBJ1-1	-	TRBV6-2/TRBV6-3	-	CASSLWGREAFF	TGTGCCAGTAGCCTTTGGGGACGTGAAGCTTTCTTT
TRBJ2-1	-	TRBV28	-	CASSFPGEVYNEQFF	TGTGCCAGCAGTTTCCCAGGGGAAGTCTACAATGAGCAGTTCTTC
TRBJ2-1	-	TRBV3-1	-	CASRTASGNEQFF	TGTGCCAGCCGAACGGCTAGTGGCAATGAGCAGTTCTTC
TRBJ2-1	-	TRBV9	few	CASSVVLGDKQFF	TGTGCCAGCAGCGTAGTGCTTGGGGACAAGCAGTTCTTC
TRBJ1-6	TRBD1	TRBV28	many	CASSLGDRSDSPLHF	TGTGCCAGCAGTTTGGGGGACAGGTCTGATTCACCCCTCCACTTT
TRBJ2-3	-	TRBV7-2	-	CASSLSIRRDTQYF	TGTGCCAGCAGCCTCTCGATCAGGAGGGATACGCAGTATTTT
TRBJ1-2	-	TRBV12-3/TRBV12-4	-	CASSPGPTHIATYGYTF	TGTGCCAGCAGTCCAGGGCCGACTCATATCGCTACCTATGGCTACACCTTC
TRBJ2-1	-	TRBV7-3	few	CASSLDGGGTYNEQFF	TGTGCCAGCAGCTTGGACGGAGGAGGGACCTACAATGAGCAGTTCTTC
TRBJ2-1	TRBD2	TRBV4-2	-	CASSQDWSGSAYNEQFF	TGTGCCAGCAGCCAAGATTGGAGCGGGAGCGCCTACAATGAGCAGTTCTTC
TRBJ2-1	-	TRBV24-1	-	CATSDFLGGRNNEQFF	TGTGCCACCAGTGATTTTTTGGGGGGCAGGAACAATGAGCAGTTCTTC
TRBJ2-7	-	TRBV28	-	CASSLGENRLSYEQYF	TGTGCCAGCAGTTTAGGGGAAAATCGACTCTCCTACGAGCAGTACTTC
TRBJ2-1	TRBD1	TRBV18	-	CASSIGTGTYNEQFF	TGTGCCAGCTCAATTGGGACAGGGACCTACAATGAGCAGTTCTTC
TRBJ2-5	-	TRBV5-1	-	CASVLVGNHQETQYF	TGCGCCAGCGTTTTGGTCGGGAACCACCAAGAGACCCAGTACTTC
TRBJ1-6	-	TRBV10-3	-	CAISSTAYNSPLHF	TGTGCCATCAGTTCGACCGCCTATAATTCACCCCTCCACTTT
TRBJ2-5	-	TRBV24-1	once	CATSDAKGGGETQYF	TGTGCCACCAGTGATGCCAAGGGTGGGGGAGAGACCCAGTACTTC